This T cell receptor (beta chain) was found in a study of T-cell reconstitution after alpha-beta-depleted transplantation in children (dated by TCRdb to the mid-2010s). Study-wide context: T-cell immune reconstitution after TCRalphabeta/CD19-depleted allogeneic hematopoietic cell transplantation in children was quantitatively tracked in the study by means of TCR repertoire profiling.

Ten or more counts support this clonotype. Its recognized antigen is unknown. No much larger clone exists at a distance of one base, and base qualities are not known. V gives up 5 bases and J gives up 0 bases, and the segment between their germline ends measures 8 bases. The CDR3, cysteine through phenylalanine, is 14 amino acids long. Of the read, only the CDR3 DNA is kept; its 42 bases are in frame from base 1. CDR1 and CDR2, looked up from the germline V gene, are SGHTA and FQGTGA. The receptor library was made with PCR. Sequencing relied on an Illumina HiSeq 2500. TCR libraries were prepared with molecular barcoding, using unique molecular identifiers to normalize TCRbeta repertoire quantification. Clones were called with MiXCR by TCRdb after fastp trimmed the public reads at Q25, and only in-frame beta chains were retained. Entries that share a CDR3 protein sequence are merged under the most common genes and DNA. The table for this sample lists about 640,000 distinct CDR3 sequences; roughly 17% of them were counted only once. Clones ranked in the top ten supply 1.1% of the sample.

This TCR derives from a human donor who donated a stem cell graft to a child with acute myeloid leukemia. The material was PBMCs from the stem cell graft donor, obtained from the stem cell graft. The chain joins TRBV7-3 to TRBJ1-3; no D gene is confidently identified. The CDR3 in this case is CASSPGISGNTIYF. The DNA reads TGTGCCAGCAGCCCGGGGATCTCTGGAAACACCATATATTTT.